The entry below describes one TCR beta chain. What it recognizes is unknown. V gave up 6 bases and J gave up 1 base, with 10 bases separating them. The CDR3 is made up of 14 amino acids. CDR1 and CDR2 (germline): MDHEN, SYDVKM. The sample is drawn from a study of shared clonotypes between healthy human individuals. Study information: A few men and a couple of women, aged 18 to 49, were donors.

Overall study results and limits: Clonotypes shared by all four donors outscored non-shared clonotypes in generation probability.

The authors loaded around 220 ng DNA, 25,000 to 30,000 T cell genomes, into sorted-subset replicate PCRs. Assay: immunoSEQ multiplex PCR; the TCRdb copy retains only in-frame clones and omits some. The sample lists 650,000 to 800,000 clones, about 91% occurring once. Cells designated naive CD8 were CD45RO-negative and were positively selected for CCR7, with terminally differentiated effector memory CD45RA+ cells excluded. This chain joins TRBV28 and TRBJ2-4; D is perhaps TRBD2 (5 bases). The sequenced sample consisted of naive CD8+ T cells sorted from blood. This clonotype originated in a man aged 25 to 40 in good health. The CDR3 reads CASSHGGAKNIQYF. CDR3 bases: TGTGCCAGCAGCCACGGCGGGGCCAAAAACATTCAGTACTTC.